Listed here are 24 T cell receptor beta chains from one sample, sequenced in a study of cytomegalovirus exposure and HLA in healthy donors. The PCR had 60 Vbeta and 13 Jbeta primers. Sequencing used immunoSEQ multiplex PCR; TCRdb keeps in-frame clones, though not all of them. The table includes 150,000 or so clones, roughly 79% detected once. Material for sequencing was PBMCs. Receptors were obtained from a male donor in good health and CMV-seronegative.

The chain has TRBV7-2 and TRBJ2-1; TRBD2 matches 9 bases. CDR1 SGHTA and CDR2 FQGNSA come from the germline V gene. Trimming at V came to 5 bases and at J to 2 bases, leaving 1 base not matched to a gene. This CDR3 region has 14 residues. Here the CDR3 DNA reads TGTGCCAGCAGCGCTAGCGGGGCCTACAATGAGCAGTTCTTC. It encodes CASSASGAYNEQFF.

This clone was found a few times. The rearrangement uses TRBV7-2 and TRBJ2-3; TRBD2 might be the D (7 bases). The CDR3 has 19 residues. Germline CDR1 is SGHTA and CDR2 is FQGNSA. Trimming stripped 0 bases from V and 4 bases from J, with 23 bases between. The CDR3 loop reads CASSLARAGASSHPDTQYF. For the CDR3, the DNA is TGTGCCAGCAGCTTAGCCAGGGCGGGGGCGTCATCCCACCCAGATACGCAGTATTTT. The full variable domain, in which reference TRBV7-2 and TRBJ2-3 provide the parts outside the CDR3, is GAGVSQSPSNKVTEKGKDVELRCDPISGHTALYWYRQSLGQGLEFLIYFQGNSAPDKSGLPSDRFSAERTGGSVSTLTIQRTQQEDSAVYLCASSLARAGASSHPDTQYFGPGTRLTVL.

The CDR3, as DNA: TGTGCCAGCAGCCGGGACCCCGGGGGGGCAAACACCATATATTTT. Amino acid sequence: CASSRDPGGANTIYF. The gene calls are TRBV9 and TRBJ1-3, with a tentative D call TRBD1 (6 bases). This CDR3 comprises 15 residues. CDR1 is SGDLS, CDR2 YYNGEE, per germline. Trimming cost V 4 bases and J 6 bases, with 17 bases left between them.

This sequence joins TRBV5-1 and TRBJ2-3; perhaps TRBD1 as D (6 bases). CDR1 is SGHRS and CDR2 is YFSETQ in the germline V gene. Trimming left V 7 bases short and J 2 bases short, with 14 bases between. This CDR3 has 14 amino acids. The CDR3 DNA reads TGCGCCAGCGGGACACGAACCTACACAGATACGCAGTATTTT. Protein product: CASGTRTYTDTQYF.

A single count supports this clone. This chain uses TRBV6-6 with TRBJ2-3, with 12 bases matching TRBD2. The CDR3 consists of 14 residues. CDR1 MNHNY and CDR2 SVGAGI come from the germline V gene (reference sequence). J was trimmed by 6 bases and V by 5 bases; bases with no gene match: 3. The CDR3 sequence: CASSPSGGGDTQYF. The CDR3 nucleotides read TGTGCCAGCAGTCCTAGCGGGGGGGGTGATACGCAGTATTTT.

This chain links TRBV11-2 with TRBJ2-7; possible D gene TRBD1, 5 bases. This CDR3 comprises 12 residues. V lost 4 bases, J lost 5 bases, and 9 bases lay in between. Germline CDR1 and CDR2: SGHAT and FQNNGV. CDR3 DNA sequence: TGTGCCAGCAGCTCAGGGCGTCACGAGCAGTACTTC. This sequence encodes CASSSGRHEQYF. Full variable domain (missing parts from reference TRBV11-2 and TRBJ2-7): EAGVAQSPRYKIIEKRQSVAFWCNPISGHATLYWYQQILGQGPKLLIQFQNNGVVDDSQLPKDRFSAERLKGVDSTLKIQPAKLEDSAVYLCASSSGRHEQYFGPGTRLTVT.

Details on this clone: An end of the junction does not agree with germline; a read error may underlie this. The chain joins TRBV7-9 to TRBJ1-3, with a possible D match to TRBD1 (5 bases). This CDR3 has 15 amino acids. Looked up from germline, CDR1 is SEHNR and CDR2 is FQNEAQ (reference sequence). In DNA, the CDR3 is TGTTCCAGCAGCTTTTGGCAGGGTCAGAGAAACACCATATATTTT. Translation gives CSSSFWQGQRNTIYF.

V usage is TRBV5-6 and J usage is TRBJ2-7, with D hard to call. V lost 3 bases to trimming and J lost 1 base, with 5 bases between them. The CDR3 contains 12 residues. Germline V gene lookup returns CDR1 SGHDT and CDR2 YYEEEE. The DNA for the CDR3 is TGTGCCAGCAGCTCCGCGTCCTACGAGCAGTACTTC. Residues: CASSSASYEQYF.

The V and J genes are TRBV29-1 and TRBJ1-1, with 7 bases matching TRBD1. The V gene's germline CDR1 is SQVTM and CDR2 ANQGSEA. This CDR3 region has 12 residues. J was trimmed by 8 bases and V by 1 base; bases with no gene match: 4. The CDR3, as DNA: TGCAGCGTTGAAGGGGACAGCAGAGAAGCTTTCTTT. This gives the protein CSVEGDSREAFF.

The gene calls are TRBV19 and TRBJ1-2, with TRBD1 as a possible D gene (6 bases). Trimming left V 6 bases short and J 2 bases short, with 13 bases between. CDR1 is LNHDA, CDR2 SQIVND, per germline (reference sequence). This CDR3 is built from 14 residues. In DNA form, the CDR3 reads TGTGCCAGTAGGGAAACAGGGAACAACTATGGCTACACCTTC. This gives the protein CASRETGNNYGYTF.

J is TRBJ1-2 and V is TRBV6-6, with D possibly TRBD1 on 6 matching bases. The V and J ends lost 3 bases and 2 bases respectively, with 10 bases between them. Germline V gene data show CDR1 as MNHNY and CDR2 as SVGAGI (reference sequence). This CDR3 is 14 amino acids long. The CDR3: CASSYSTGNYGYTF. The CDR3 bases are TGTGCCAGCAGTTATAGTACAGGGAACTATGGCTACACCTTC.

This clone was recorded a few times. This chain links TRBV7-3 with TRBJ1-1; the D gene is possibly TRBD1 (5 bases). V was trimmed by 1 base and J by 4 bases, leaving 10 bases between them. The CDR3 runs 14 residues. The V gene's germline CDR1 is SGHTA and CDR2 FQGTGA. CDR3 sequence reads: CASSLKGQGTEAFF. The CDR3 DNA sequence: TGTGCCAGCAGCTTAAAGGGGCAGGGCACTGAAGCTTTCTTT.

The rearrangement joins TRBV5-4 to TRBJ1-2, with 12 bases identical to TRBD1. The germline gives CDR1 SGHNT, CDR2 YYREEE (reference sequence). V was clipped by 4 bases and J by 6 bases; unmatched bases: 10. This CDR3 has 16 amino acids. The CDR3 spells CASSPGTGTGGHGYTF. The CDR3 region has the DNA TGTGCCAGCAGCCCAGGTACCGGGACAGGGGGCCATGGCTACACCTTC.

This sequence joins TRBV6-5 and TRBJ2-7, with 9 bases aligning to TRBD2. The CDR3 is made up of 15 amino acids. V was pared by 6 bases and J by 2 bases, with 8 bases of the junction left unmatched. Germline lookup yields CDR1 MNHEY and CDR2 SVGAGI. The CDR3 protein is CASRRSGRPTYEQYF. In DNA, the CDR3 is TGTGCCAGCAGGCGCAGCGGGAGGCCAACCTACGAGCAGTACTTC.

Comment on this clone: Its ends do not fully match the called genes, so a read error is possible. The chain couples TRBV7-9 to TRBJ2-4; D gene uncertain. The CDR3 is made up of 14 amino acids. Per germline, CDR1 SEHNR and CDR2 FQNEAQ (reference sequence). As DNA, the CDR3 is TGTTCCAGCCAAGTTGACATAGGCAAAAACATTCAGTACTTC. Translated: CSSQVDIGKNIQYF.

The chain joins TRBV27 to TRBJ1-1; tentatively, D is TRBD1 (5 bases). V was cut by 3 bases and J by 0 bases, with 11 bases left in between. Per the germline V gene, CDR1 is MNHEY and CDR2 is SMNVEV (reference sequence). The CDR3 loop spans 15 amino acids. CDR3 DNA sequence: TGTGCCAGCAGTTTTGGGGGGACCTTGAACACTGAAGCTTTCTTT. Amino acids: CASSFGGTLNTEAFF.

This rearrangement joins TRBV19 to TRBJ2-1, with TRBD2 matching over 7 bases. Trimming at V came to 3 bases and at J to 6 bases, leaving 5 bases not matched to a gene. This CDR3 is built from 14 residues. Germline V CDR1 and CDR2: LNHDA, SQIVND (reference sequence). DNA for the CDR3: TGTGCCAGTAGTATCGAGCGGGAACGCAATGAGCAGTTCTTC. It translates to CASSIERERNEQFF.

The chain is built from TRBV7-9 and TRBJ2-3, with D possibly being TRBD1 (6 bases). This CDR3 has 14 residues. CDR1 SEHNR and CDR2 FQNEAQ come from the germline V gene (reference sequence). V lost 5 bases and J lost 0, with 9 bases in between. DNA for the CDR3: TGTGCCAGCAGCGGGGACATTAGCACAGATACGCAGTATTTT. Translated: CASSGDISTDTQYF.

J is TRBJ1-1 and V is TRBV19, with D possibly being TRBD1 (6 bases). V was pared by 5 bases and J by 2 bases, with 18 bases between. The germline V gene encodes CDR1 LNHDA and CDR2 SQIVND (reference sequence). The length of the CDR3 is 16 residues. CDR3 amino acids: CASSPDTGSRNTEAFF. The CDR3 nucleotides read TGTGCCAGTAGTCCTGATACAGGGTCACGAAACACTGAAGCTTTCTTT.

This clone appeared a few times. The chain links TRBV7-2 to TRBJ2-2; D unresolved. V was trimmed by 1 base and J by 1 base, leaving 7 bases between them. The CDR3 is 15 amino acids. CDR1 is SGHTA and CDR2 is FQGNSA in the germline V gene. The CDR3 here is CASSLGLLNTGELFF. The CDR3 DNA reads as TGTGCCAGCAGCTTAGGCCTACTGAACACCGGGGAGCTGTTTTTT.

V and J are TRBV29-1 and TRBJ2-3; D possibly corresponds to TRBD1 (5 bases). Germline V gene sequence: CDR1 SQVTM, CDR2 ANQGSEA. The CDR3 loop spans 14 amino acids. The V end was cut by 2 bases, the J end by 1 base, with 10 bases between. For the CDR3, the DNA is TGCAGCGTTGAAAGGGGCGTCGGCACAGATACGCAGTATTTT. It is translated as CSVERGVGTDTQYF.

The chain carries TRBV5-6 and TRBJ2-7; D is possibly TRBD2 (5 bases). The CDR3 sequence is 13 residues long. Germline loops: CDR1 SGHDT, CDR2 YYEEEE. Trimming took off 4 bases at V and 2 bases at J, with 10 bases between the two ends. DNA for the CDR3: TGTGCCAGCAGCCCGGGAAACCCCTACGAGCAGTACTTC. Amino acids: CASSPGNPYEQYF.

J is TRBJ2-7 and V is TRBV7-2; 12 nucleotides agree with TRBD2. From germline, CDR1 is SGHTA and CDR2 FQGNSA. The CDR3 runs 17 residues. With V trimmed by 4 bases and J by 2 bases, 9 bases remained unmatched. DNA for the CDR3: TGTGCCAGCAGCTCCACGCTAGCGGGAGGGCCTCCCTACGAGCAGTACTTC. Residues: CASSSTLAGGPPYEQYF.

The chain joins TRBV6-5 to TRBJ1-2; possible D gene TRBD1, 5 bases. Germline-derived CDR1 and CDR2 are MNHEY and SVGAGI. Trimming took 6 bases from V and 7 from J, leaving 15 bases between them. The CDR3 is 13 residues long. CDR3 in DNA: TGTGCCAGCAGCCCGGTGCGGGGGGGTGGCTACACCTTC. It codes for CASSPVRGGGYTF.